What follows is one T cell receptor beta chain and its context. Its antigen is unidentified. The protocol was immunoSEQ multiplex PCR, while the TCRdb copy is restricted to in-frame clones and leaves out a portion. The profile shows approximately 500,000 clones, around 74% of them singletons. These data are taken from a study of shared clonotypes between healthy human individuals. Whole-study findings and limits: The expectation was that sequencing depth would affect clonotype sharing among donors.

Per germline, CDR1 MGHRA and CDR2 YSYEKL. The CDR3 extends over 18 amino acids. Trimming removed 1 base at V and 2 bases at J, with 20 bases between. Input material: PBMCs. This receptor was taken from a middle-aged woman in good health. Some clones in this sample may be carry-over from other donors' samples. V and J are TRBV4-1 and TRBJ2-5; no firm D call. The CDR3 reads CASSQASVGMPGQETQYF. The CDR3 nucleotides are TGCGCCAGCAGCCAAGCCTCGGTAGGGATGCCTGGTCAAGAGACCCAGTACTTC.